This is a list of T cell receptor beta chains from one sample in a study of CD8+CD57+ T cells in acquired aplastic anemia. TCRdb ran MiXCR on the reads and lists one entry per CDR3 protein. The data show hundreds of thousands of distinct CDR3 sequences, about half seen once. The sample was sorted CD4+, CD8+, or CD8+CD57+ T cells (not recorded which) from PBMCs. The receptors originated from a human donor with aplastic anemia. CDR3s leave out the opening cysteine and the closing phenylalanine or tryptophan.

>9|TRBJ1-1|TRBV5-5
ASSSGGEAF
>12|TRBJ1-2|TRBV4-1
ASSHFQIDYGYT
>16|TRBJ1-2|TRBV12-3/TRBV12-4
ASSRLSARRMGNYGYT
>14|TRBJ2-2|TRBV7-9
ASSLTAGGNTGELF
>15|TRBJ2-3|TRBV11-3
ASSLSTALAGGSTQY
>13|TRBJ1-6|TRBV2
ASSRSGQGDSPLH
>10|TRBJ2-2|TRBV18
ASSPPGGELF
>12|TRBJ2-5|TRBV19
ASSIRGNGETQY
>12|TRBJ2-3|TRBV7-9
ASRNSRFTDTQY
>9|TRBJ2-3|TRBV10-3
ATGGGRAQY
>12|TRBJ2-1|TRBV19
ASTKGTSGIEQF
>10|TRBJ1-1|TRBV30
AWSRENTEAF
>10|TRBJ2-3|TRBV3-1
ASSFITDTQY
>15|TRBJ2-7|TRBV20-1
SARDKFEREVSYEQY
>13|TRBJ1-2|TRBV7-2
ASSLAYLGGYGYT
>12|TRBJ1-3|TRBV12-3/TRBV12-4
ASTRAPTGNTIY
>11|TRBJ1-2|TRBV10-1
ASSESQGGGYT
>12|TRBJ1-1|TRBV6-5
ASRPQGLNTEAF
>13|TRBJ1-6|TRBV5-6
ASSLVGTGNSPLH
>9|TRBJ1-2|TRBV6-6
AISEPRGYT